The 30 T cell receptor beta chains reported below all come from one sample, sequenced in a study of blood T cell repertoires in COVID-19. Clones were sequenced by immunoSEQ multiplex PCR, and TCRdb holds only the in-frame ones, with some missing. The table has about 210,000 clones, around 90% seen once. The sample comprised peripheral blood. The receptors come from a man between 70 and 80 years old with acute or convalescent COVID-19.

The genes are TRBV5-1 and TRBJ1-2; D unresolved. Between the trimmed V and J ends, which lost 5 bases and 2 bases, there was a span of 16 bases. Germline lookup yields CDR1 SGHRS and CDR2 YFSETQ. This CDR3 has 15 amino acids. The CDR3 bases are TGCGCCAGCAGGAAATTATCGGCCGGGAACTATGGCTACACCTTC. This encodes CASRKLSAGNYGYTF.

The chain joins TRBV7-7 to TRBJ2-3; maybe TRBD1 (6 bases). Germline V gene sequence: CDR1 SSHAT, CDR2 FNYEAQ (reference sequence). Trimming cost V 3 bases and J 2 bases, with 9 bases left between them. The CDR3 totals 14 residues. In DNA, the CDR3 is TGTGCCAGCAGCTTGAACAGGGTCACAGATACGCAGTATTTT. This codes for CASSLNRVTDTQYF.

The chain uses TRBV3-1 (or the pseudogene TRBV3-2) and TRBJ1-6, with unresolved D. This CDR3 region has 12 residues. Trimming shortened V by 6 bases and J by 7 bases, and 7 bases separated the two germline ends. CDR1 and CDR2 from the germline V gene are LGHDT and YNNKEL (reference sequence). The DNA of the CDR3 is TGTGCCAGCAGTTACAGCAATTCACCCCTCCACTTT. It encodes CASSYSNSPLHF.

The V call is TRBV11-2, the J call TRBJ2-2, with D unclear. In germline, CDR1 is SGHAT, CDR2 FQNNGV. V was clipped by 8 bases and J by 3 bases, with 4 bases between them. There are 11 residues in the CDR3. The CDR3 reads CASQYTGELFF. The CDR3 coding sequence is TGTGCCAGCCAGTACACCGGGGAGCTGTTTTTT.

The rearrangement links TRBV28 to TRBJ1-2; TRBD1 matches at 8 bases. This CDR3 has 16 residues. Germline assignment: CDR1 MDHEN and CDR2 SYDVKM. Unmatched junction bases numbered 12, after V lost 6 bases and J lost 3 bases. The chain's CDR3 is CASSLDGQGFDYGYTF. The CDR3 DNA reads as TGTGCCAGCAGCCTAGACGGACAGGGCTTCGACTATGGCTACACCTTC.

The V and J genes are TRBV27 and TRBJ1-1; D gene uncertain. This CDR3 has 15 amino acids. The germline V and J ends were trimmed by 7 bases and 1 base, with 16 bases remaining between them. Germline CDR1 and CDR2: MNHEY and SMNVEV (reference sequence). This chain's CDR3 is CASTTHLGKNTEAFF. The CDR3, as DNA: TGTGCCAGCACCACCCATCTCGGGAAGAACACTGAAGCTTTCTTT.

The V call is TRBV10-3, the J call TRBJ2-1, with 15 bases aligning to TRBD2. The CDR3 runs to 17 residues. V lost 3 bases, J lost 8 bases, and 8 bases stayed unmatched. Germline CDR1 reads ENHRY; CDR2 reads SYGVKD. CDR3 in amino acids: CAISDWTSGRAEDEQFF. The CDR3 region has the DNA TGTGCCATCAGTGATTGGACTAGCGGGAGGGCCGAGGATGAGCAGTTCTTC.

V and J are TRBV19 and TRBJ2-3; 7 nucleotides line up with TRBD2. The CDR3 is 17 residues long. The germline V gene encodes CDR1 LNHDA and CDR2 SQIVND (reference sequence). After removal of 6 bases from V and 0 bases from J, the junction contained 12 bases not matched to a gene. The CDR3 nucleotides read TGTGCCAGTAGAAGAGGGAGGGCTAGCCAAAGCACAGATACGCAGTATTTT. Translated: CASRRGRASQSTDTQYF.

This chain links TRBV4-1 with TRBJ2-4; maybe TRBD1 (6 bases). CDR1 and CDR2 (germline): MGHRA, YSYEKL. This CDR3 has 16 amino acids. Trimming shortened V by 0 bases and J by 2 bases, and 11 bases separated the two germline ends. The CDR3 is CASSQDFRGPKNIQYF. CDR3 nucleotides: TGCGCCAGCAGCCAAGATTTCAGGGGACCCAAAAACATTCAGTACTTC.

Turning to this clone: Other DNA sequences in the same sample also yield this CDR3. The V call is TRBV7-3, the J call TRBJ1-1; tentative D call: TRBD1 (5 bases). With 5 bases removed from V and 0 bases from J, the gap between germline ends came to 7 bases. CDR3 length equals 13 residues. Germline lookup yields CDR1 SGHTA and CDR2 FQGTGA. The CDR3 protein is CASSPTVNTEAFF. The CDR3 DNA reads TGTGCCAGCAGCCCGACAGTGAACACTGAAGCTTTCTTT.

The J gene is TRBJ2-2, the V gene TRBV6-1, with D maybe TRBD2 (5 bases). The V end lost 6 bases, the J end lost 7 bases, and 12 bases lay between the germline ends. Per germline, CDR1 MNHNS and CDR2 SASEGT. This CDR3 spans 13 amino acids. The CDR3 sequence: CASSLEGGGELFF. The CDR3 coding sequence is TGTGCCAGCAGCCTCGAAGGAGGCGGGGAGCTGTTTTTT.

In the case of this clone: Other DNA sequences in the sample encode the same CDR3. The V and J genes are TRBV5-1 and TRBJ1-1; unclear D gene. Germline CDR1 is SGHRS and CDR2 is YFSETQ. This CDR3 contains 12 residues. V was clipped by 3 bases and J by 1 base, with 4 bases between them. CDR3 sequence (DNA): TGCGCCAGCAGCTCCGGGAACACTGAAGCTTTCTTT. Protein product: CASSSGNTEAFF.

This clone has just a few counts. The chain links TRBV6-5 to TRBJ1-6; no firm D call. The germline V gene has CDR1 MNHEY and CDR2 SVGAGI. Deletions cut 7 bases from V and 7 bases from J, with 11 bases between. The CDR3 contains 13 residues. The CDR3 DNA reads TGTGCCAGCAAAGACAATGTGAATTCACCCCTCCACTTT. Translation gives CASKDNVNSPLHF.

The chain links TRBV30 to TRBJ1-1; D might be TRBD1 (5 bases). V lost 1 base, J lost 5 bases, and 11 bases lay in between. The CDR3 has 13 amino acids. The germline gives CDR1 GTSNPN, CDR2 SVGIG (reference sequence). The CDR3 DNA is TGTGCCTGGAGTGCAATTCGACAGACTGAAGCTTTCTTT. This encodes CAWSAIRQTEAFF.

The chain couples TRBV2 to TRBJ2-5, with a weak D call TRBD2 (6 bases). The V end lost 5 bases, the J end lost 7 bases, and 8 bases lay between the germline ends. The length of the CDR3 is 11 residues. The V gene's germline CDR1 is SNHLY and CDR2 FYNNEI. The CDR3 region is CASSRGTTQYF. CDR3 DNA sequence: TGTGCCAGCAGTCGGGGGACGACCCAGTACTTC.

This chain joins TRBV6-5 and TRBJ2-1, with D possibly matching TRBD2 (7 bases). Germline V lookup: CDR1 MNHEY, CDR2 SVGAGI. Trimming removed 5 bases from V and 8 bases from J, with 16 bases in between. This CDR3 spans 14 amino acids. The CDR3 coding sequence is TGTGCCAGCAGTACGCAAGAGGGGGGGGATGAGCAGTTCTTC. It yields the protein CASSTQEGGDEQFF.

The V and J genes are TRBV14 and TRBJ1-6; no reliable D call. CDR1 SGHDN and CDR2 FVKESK come from the germline V gene. Between the trimmed V and J ends, which lost 4 bases and 7 bases, there was a span of 8 bases. The CDR3 extends over 13 amino acids. CDR3 nucleotides: TGTGCCAGCAGCCCCTATGAAAATTCACCCCTCCACTTT. Translation: CASSPYENSPLHF.

This clone appeared once. The rearrangement links TRBV5-4 to TRBJ2-5, with 7 bases aligning to TRBD1. Germline loops: CDR1 SGHNT, CDR2 YYREEE (reference sequence). The CDR3 contains 14 residues. Trimming cost V 1 base and J 2 bases; bases outside gene matches: 2. CDR3 nucleotides: TGTGCCAGCAGCTTGAGGGACAGACAAGAGACCCAGTACTTC. Translated, it gives CASSLRDRQETQYF.

The table lists this clone with a count of one. The chain uses TRBV7-6 and TRBJ2-6; 12 bases match TRBD2. The CDR3 is 18 residues long. The junction had 2 bases not matched to a gene; V was cut back by 2 bases and J by 0 bases. Germline-derived CDR1 and CDR2 are SGHVS and FNYEAQ. The CDR3 is CASSLLAGGSSGANVLTF. For the CDR3, the DNA is TGTGCCAGCAGCTTACTAGCGGGAGGGAGCTCTGGGGCCAACGTCCTGACTTTC.

This chain uses TRBV7-9 with TRBJ2-7; 12 nucleotides line up with TRBD1. Germline V lookup: CDR1 SEHNR, CDR2 FQNEAQ (reference sequence). The CDR3 has 15 residues. The V and J ends lost 3 bases and 7 bases, in that order; junction bases with no gene match: 7. This chain's CDR3 is CASSFWGQGAGEQYF. The CDR3 DNA reads TGTGCCAGCAGCTTTTGGGGACAGGGGGCCGGGGAGCAGTACTTC.

The rearrangement links TRBV28 to TRBJ2-2; TRBD2 agrees at 10 bases. This CDR3 spans 16 amino acids. Germline lookup yields CDR1 MDHEN and CDR2 SYDVKM. Losses at the gene ends were 3 bases for V and 4 bases for J; bases not matched to a gene: 5. CDR3 DNA: TGTGCCAGCAGTTTTGCTAGCGGGAGAGGCACCGGGGAGCTGTTTTTT. Translated: CASSFASGRGTGELFF.

This rearrangement joins TRBV27 to TRBJ1-3; 7 nucleotides agree with TRBD1. The CDR3 has 16 residues. In germline, CDR1 is MNHEY, CDR2 SMNVEV (reference sequence). V gave up 2 bases and J gave up 4 bases; unmatched junction bases: 8. CDR3 protein: CASSLRGPGQGNTIYF. CDR3 bases: TGTGCCAGCAGTTTAAGGGGGCCGGGACAGGGAAACACCATATATTTT.

This clone came up once. CDR3 sequence reads: CASSLGLAENTGELFF. The CDR3 coding sequence is TGCGCCAGCAGCCTGGGACTAGCGGAGAACACCGGGGAGCTGTTTTTT. This chain connects TRBV4-1 to TRBJ2-2; 11 bases match TRBD2. The trim removed 4 bases at V and 1 base at J, leaving 2 bases unmatched. The germline V gene encodes CDR1 MGHRA and CDR2 YSYEKL. The CDR3 is 16 amino acids.

V is TRBV5-1 and J is TRBJ1-1; 9 bases fit TRBD1. The CDR3 length is 14 residues. V lost 6 bases, J lost 5 bases, and 8 bases stayed unmatched. Germline loops: CDR1 SGHRS, CDR2 YFSETQ. This chain's CDR3 is CASTGTGTFTEAFF. DNA for the CDR3: TGCGCCAGCACCGGGACAGGGACGTTTACTGAAGCTTTCTTT.

This chain joins TRBV19 and TRBJ2-7; the D gene is possibly TRBD1 (5 bases). The CDR3 totals 13 residues. Per germline, CDR1 LNHDA and CDR2 SQIVND (reference sequence). With 8 bases removed from V and 5 bases from J, the gap between germline ends came to 16 bases. CDR3 DNA sequence: TGTGCCAGTTTCGACAGAGTCAACCACGAGCAGTACTTC. It codes for CASFDRVNHEQYF.

The sample holds one count of this clone. The chain couples TRBV6-2 or TRBV6-3 to TRBJ1-1, with D possibly TRBD1 on 6 matching bases. This CDR3 has 16 residues. V was shortened by 1 base and J by 0 bases, with 12 bases between the two germline ends. CDR1 and CDR2 from the germline V gene are MNHEY and SVGEGT. The CDR3 region has the DNA TGTGCCAGCAGTTACTTGATGGACAGATTGAACACTGAAGCTTTCTTT. This codes for CASSYLMDRLNTEAFF.

V is TRBV12-2 and J is TRBJ1-1; the table calls TRBD1, which could not be checked here. TRBV12-2 is a listed pseudogene. The CDR3 length is 9 residues. The CDR3 reads CASRQCVFF. The CDR3 nucleotides are TGTGCAAGTCGCCAATGTGTCTTCTTT.

The chain has TRBV7-8 and TRBJ1-5; D remains ambiguous. V lost 8 bases, J lost 5 bases, and 16 bases lay in between. The CDR3 spans 14 residues. Germline CDR1 is SGHVS and CDR2 is FQNEAQ. The CDR3 spells CASRSSRPDQPQHF. CDR3 DNA: TGTGCCAGCCGCTCGTCCAGGCCAGATCAGCCCCAGCATTTT.

J is TRBJ1-3 and V is TRBV30; D might be TRBD1 (6 bases). This CDR3 comprises 13 residues. V lost 2 bases to trimming and J lost 2 bases, with 7 bases between them. Germline assignment: CDR1 GTSNPN and CDR2 SVGIG (reference sequence). Here the CDR3 reads CAWSRTAGNTIYF. In DNA form, the CDR3 reads TGTGCCTGGAGTAGGACAGCTGGAAACACCATATATTTT.

The V gene is TRBV6-5, the J gene TRBJ1-1; D gene ambiguous. V shed 7 bases and J shed 11 bases, with 17 bases lying between them. CDR3 length: 12 residues. Germline-derived CDR1 and CDR2 are MNHEY and SVGAGI. The CDR3 spells CASNQPEGTAFF. CDR3 sequence (DNA): TGTGCCAGCAATCAACCTGAGGGAACGGCTTTCTTT.